This entry lists 3 T cell receptor beta chains sequenced from one sample in a study of blood T cells in healthy people across ages. Then a second PCR, running roughly 6 to 12 cycles, was carried out with a sample-barcoded 5' primer and a J-beta primer mix. TCRdb recomputed calls from the 5' RACE reads with MiXCR, one row per CDR3 protein. The table lists around 1.1 million distinct CDR3 sequences, 35% to 40% of them singletons, with less than 15% in the top ten. Sample: blood. These receptors were collected from a man younger than 35 in good health.

The table lists this clonotype with many counts. This chain joins TRBV20-1 and TRBJ2-4, with a tentative D call TRBD1 (5 bases). V was cut by 0 bases and J by 2 bases, with 14 bases left in between. CDR3 length: 16 amino acids. From germline, CDR1 is DFQATT and CDR2 SNEGSKA (reference sequence). CDR3 coding DNA: TGCAGTGCTAGAGATTTCCAGGGTATAACCAAAAACATTCAGTACTTC. It is translated as CSARDFQGITKNIQYF.

The chain has TRBV9 and TRBJ2-1; TRBD2 might be the D (7 bases). The last part of the DNA fits TRBJ2-7 better; the J call may be wrong. Germline V gene sequence: CDR1 SGDLS, CDR2 YYNGEE. This CDR3 spans 17 amino acids. CDR3 in amino acids: CASSVGEWGGSYNEQYF. DNA of the CDR3: TGTGCCAGCAGCGTAGGAGAGTGGGGGGGCTCCTACAATGAGCAGTACTTC.

The table lists this clonotype with a few counts. This chain uses TRBV6-5 with TRBJ2-7; D possibly corresponds to TRBD1 (6 bases). Trimming took off 4 bases at V and 1 base at J, with 11 bases between the two ends. Germline V CDR1 and CDR2: MNHEY, SVGAGI. CDR3 size: 14 residues. The CDR3 coding sequence is TGTGCCAGCAGTTGGTCAGGGGAATCCTACGAGCAGTACTTC. Translation: CASSWSGESYEQYF.